This T cell receptor beta chain was captured by sequencing in a study of shared clonotypes between healthy human individuals. Findings and limits, study-wide: Since donors were few, the genetic and exposure-history diversity represented was limited.

Trimming took 2 bases from V and 5 from J, leaving 12 bases between them. Germline V CDR1 and CDR2: MNHEY, SMNVEV (reference sequence). There are 14 residues in the CDR3. CD45RO-negative CD8 cells positively selected for CCR7 made up the naive population, which excluded terminally differentiated effector memory CD45RA+ cells. The donors were adults (healthy and HIV-negative) with no recent acute infections or vaccinations. Remarks on this clone: What it recognizes is unknown.

The table came from immunoSEQ multiplex PCR; TCRdb's copy has only in-frame clones and leaves some out. The table records about 2.2 million clones, approximately 92% of them present only once. The source material was naive CD8+ T cells from PBMCs. This clonotype originated in a young man in good health. Some clones in this sample may be carry-over from other donors' samples. The chain uses TRBV27 and TRBJ2-5; D is possibly TRBD2 (5 bases). The CDR3 here is CASSLRTPGETQYF. The CDR3, as DNA: TGTGCCAGCAGTTTAAGGACCCCGGGGGAGACCCAGTACTTC.